This TCR beta chain was sequenced for a study of T-cell reconstitution after alpha-beta-depleted transplantation in children. CDR1 SGHAT and CDR2 FQDESV come from the germline V gene (reference sequence). CDR3 length: 14 residues. V dropped 4 bases and J dropped 3; count of bases not matched to a gene: 5. Molecular barcoding with unique molecular identifiers was used for the TCRbeta library. MiXCR was run by TCRdb on the PCR reads, yielding one entry per CDR3 protein. The sample shows a few hundred thousand distinct CDR3 sequences, about a fifth of them seen only once. This sequence was found in a human donor who donated a stem cell graft to a child with acute myeloid leukemia. The sequenced sample was PBMCs from the stem cell graft donor, obtained from the stem cell graft. The chain carries TRBV11-1 and TRBJ2-7; 8 nucleotides align to TRBD1. Here the CDR3 DNA reads TGTGCCAGCAGCTCCGGACAGGGAGGCTACGAGCAGTACTTC. Encoded protein: CASSSGQGGYEQYF. The variable domain in full, with the rest retrieved from reference TRBV11-1 and TRBJ2-7, is EAEVAQSPRYKITEKSQAVAFWCDPISGHATLYWYRQILGQGPELLVQFQDESVVDDSQLPKDRFSAERLKGVDSTLKIQPAELGDSAMYLCASSSGQGGYEQYFGPGTRLTVT.